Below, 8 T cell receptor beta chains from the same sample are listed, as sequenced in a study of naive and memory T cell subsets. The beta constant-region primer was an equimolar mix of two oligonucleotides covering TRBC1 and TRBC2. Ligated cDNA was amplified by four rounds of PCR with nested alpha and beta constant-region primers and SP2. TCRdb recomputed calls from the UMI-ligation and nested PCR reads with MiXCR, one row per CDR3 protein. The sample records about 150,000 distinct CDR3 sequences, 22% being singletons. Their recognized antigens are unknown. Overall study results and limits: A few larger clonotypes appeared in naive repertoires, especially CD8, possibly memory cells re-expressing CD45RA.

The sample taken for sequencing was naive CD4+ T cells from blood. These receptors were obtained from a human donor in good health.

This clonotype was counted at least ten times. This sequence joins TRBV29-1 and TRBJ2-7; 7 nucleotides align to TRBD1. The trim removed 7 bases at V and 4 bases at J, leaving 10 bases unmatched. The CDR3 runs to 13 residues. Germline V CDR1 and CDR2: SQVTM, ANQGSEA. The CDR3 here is CSARQGSDYEQYF. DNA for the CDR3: TGCAGCGCAAGACAGGGTTCGGATTACGAGCAGTACTTC.

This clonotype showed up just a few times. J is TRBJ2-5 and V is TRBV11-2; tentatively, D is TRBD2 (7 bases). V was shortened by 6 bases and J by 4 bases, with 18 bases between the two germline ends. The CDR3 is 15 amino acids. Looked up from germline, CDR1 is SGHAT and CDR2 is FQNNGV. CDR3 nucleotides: TGTGCCAGCAGGCGGGGGACAAGTAGAGTAGAGACCCAGTACTTC. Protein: CASRRGTSRVETQYF.

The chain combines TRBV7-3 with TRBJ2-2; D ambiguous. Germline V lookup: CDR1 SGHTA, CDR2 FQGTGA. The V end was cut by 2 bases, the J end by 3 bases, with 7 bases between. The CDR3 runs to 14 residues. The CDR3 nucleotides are TGTGCCAGCAGCTTATCGAAAGACACCGGGGAGCTGTTTTTT. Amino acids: CASSLSKDTGELFF.

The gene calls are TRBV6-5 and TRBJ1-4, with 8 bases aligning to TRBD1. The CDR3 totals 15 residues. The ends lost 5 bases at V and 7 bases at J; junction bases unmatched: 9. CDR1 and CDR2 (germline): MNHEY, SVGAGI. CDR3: CASSGQTGVVEKLFF. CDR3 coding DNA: TGTGCCAGCAGTGGCCAGACAGGGGTGGTTGAAAAACTGTTTTTT.

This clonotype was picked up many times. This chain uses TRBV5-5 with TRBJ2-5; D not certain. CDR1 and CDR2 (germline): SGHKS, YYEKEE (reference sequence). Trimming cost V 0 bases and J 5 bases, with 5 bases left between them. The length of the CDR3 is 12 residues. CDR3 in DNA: TGTGCCAGCAGCTTGGGGACCGAGACCCAGTACTTC. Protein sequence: CASSLGTETQYF.

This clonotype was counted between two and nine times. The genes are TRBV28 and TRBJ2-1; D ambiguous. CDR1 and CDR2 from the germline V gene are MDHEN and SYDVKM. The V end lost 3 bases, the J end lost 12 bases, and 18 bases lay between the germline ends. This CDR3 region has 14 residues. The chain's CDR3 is CASSFDRVVLGQFF. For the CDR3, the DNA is TGTGCCAGCAGTTTTGACCGGGTCGTGCTTGGGCAGTTCTTC.

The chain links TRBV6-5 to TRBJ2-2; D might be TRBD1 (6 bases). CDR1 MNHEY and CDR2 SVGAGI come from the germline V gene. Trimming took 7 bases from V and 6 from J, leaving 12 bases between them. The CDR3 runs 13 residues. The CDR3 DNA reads TGTGCCAGCAAAATACAGGGTGCCGGGGAGCTGTTTTTT. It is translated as CASKIQGAGELFF.

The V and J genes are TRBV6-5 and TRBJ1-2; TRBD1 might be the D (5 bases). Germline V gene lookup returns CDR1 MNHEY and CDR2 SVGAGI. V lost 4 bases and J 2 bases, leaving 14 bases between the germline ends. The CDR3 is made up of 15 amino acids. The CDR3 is CASSSTKAGNYGYTF. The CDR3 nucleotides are TGTGCCAGCAGTTCGACTAAAGCAGGGAACTATGGCTACACCTTC.